This is a list of T cell receptor beta chains from one sample in a study of cytomegalovirus exposure and HLA in healthy donors. Assay: immunoSEQ multiplex PCR; the TCRdb copy retains only in-frame clones and omits some. The data show some 97,000 clones, with roughly 77% seen just once and under 4.5% held by the top ten. The material sequenced was PBMCs. The receptors here all came from a woman in her 50s in good health and CMV-seropositive. CDR3s include the opening cysteine and the closing phenylalanine or tryptophan. D genes are given only for firm matches. Clone size appears in some rows only: once, few, many, or a class for an expanded clone.

j_gene: TRBJ2-7
d_gene: TRBD2
v_gene: TRBV29-1
abundance: .
CDR3aa: CSVERGESYGYEQYF
CDR3nt: TGCAGCGTTGAACGGGGGGAGAGTTACGGATACGAGCAGTACTTC

j_gene: TRBJ2-6
d_gene: .
v_gene: TRBV19
abundance: .
CDR3aa: CASSIEVRGANVLTF
CDR3nt: TGTGCCAGTAGTATAGAAGTCAGGGGGGCCAACGTCCTGACTTTC

j_gene: TRBJ2-1
d_gene: .
v_gene: TRBV13
abundance: .
CDR3aa: CASSSSYYDEQFF
CDR3nt: TGTGCCAGCAGCTCCTCCTATTATGATGAGCAGTTCTTC

j_gene: TRBJ1-1
d_gene: .
v_gene: TRBV4-2
abundance: .
CDR3aa: CASSHGTEAFF
CDR3nt: TGTGCCAGCAGCCACGGCACTGAAGCTTTCTTT

j_gene: TRBJ1-2
d_gene: .
v_gene: TRBV27
abundance: .
CDR3aa: CASSRGSNAAYGYTF
CDR3nt: TGTGCCAGCAGTAGGGGGTCTAATGCCGCCTATGGCTACACCTTC

j_gene: TRBJ2-2
d_gene: .
v_gene: TRBV7-8
abundance: .
CDR3aa: CASSLTANPLAGELFF
CDR3nt: TGTGCCAGCAGCTTAACCGCAAACCCACTTGCCGGGGAGCTGTTTTTT

j_gene: TRBJ2-5
d_gene: TRBD2
v_gene: TRBV30
abundance: few
CDR3aa: CAWSHGALAGGKRQETQYF
CDR3nt: TGTGCCTGGAGTCACGGGGCACTAGCGGGGGGGAAACGTCAGGAGACCCAGTACTTC

j_gene: TRBJ2-2
d_gene: .
v_gene: TRBV2
abundance: once
CDR3aa: CASSEALGAGELFF
CDR3nt: TGTGCCAGCAGTGAAGCCCTAGGTGCTGGGGAGCTGTTTTTT

j_gene: TRBJ2-7
d_gene: .
v_gene: TRBV9
abundance: few
CDR3aa: CASSVGTVQYYEQYF
CDR3nt: TGTGCCAGCAGCGTAGGAACAGTCCAGTACTACGAGCAGTACTTC

j_gene: TRBJ1-1
d_gene: .
v_gene: TRBV30
abundance: few
CDR3aa: CAWSPLRAPPGAFF
CDR3nt: TGTGCCTGGAGTCCCCTCCGGGCCCCGCCGGGGGCTTTCTTT

j_gene: TRBJ2-1
d_gene: .
v_gene: TRBV5-1
abundance: .
CDR3aa: CASSWTADKSNEQFF
CDR3nt: TGCGCCAGCAGCTGGACAGCCGACAAGTCAAATGAGCAGTTCTTC

j_gene: TRBJ1-4
d_gene: .
v_gene: TRBV19
abundance: .
CDR3aa: CASRAPGKLFF
CDR3nt: TGTGCCAGTAGAGCCCCGGGAAAACTGTTTTTT

j_gene: TRBJ1-1
d_gene: .
v_gene: TRBV9
abundance: few
CDR3aa: CASSSRREAEAFF
CDR3nt: TGTGCCAGCTCATCACGGAGAGAAGCTGAAGCTTTCTTT

j_gene: TRBJ1-5
d_gene: .
v_gene: TRBV19
abundance: few
CDR3aa: CASTPFGEAQPQHF
CDR3nt: TGTGCCAGTACTCCCTTCGGGGAGGCTCAGCCCCAGCATTTT

j_gene: TRBJ2-7
d_gene: .
v_gene: TRBV9
abundance: .
CDR3aa: CASNITYEQYF
CDR3nt: TGTGCCAGCAACATCACCTACGAGCAGTACTTC

j_gene: TRBJ2-7
d_gene: TRBD2
v_gene: TRBV6-5
abundance: few
CDR3aa: CASSSGGALSYEQYF
CDR3nt: TGTGCCAGCAGCTCCGGGGGGGCCCTATCCTACGAGCAGTACTTC

j_gene: TRBJ1-2
d_gene: .
v_gene: TRBV7-9
abundance: few
CDR3aa: CASSLGVQGGYTF
CDR3nt: TGTGCCAGCAGTCTAGGGGTGCAGGGCGGCTACACCTTC

j_gene: TRBJ2-3
d_gene: .
v_gene: TRBV7-2
abundance: .
CDR3aa: CASSSGGSDTQYF
CDR3nt: TGTGCCAGCAGTTCAGGGGGGTCAGATACGCAGTATTTT

j_gene: TRBJ2-3
d_gene: .
v_gene: TRBV10-1
abundance: .
CDR3aa: CASSDEFDTQYF
CDR3nt: TGCGCCAGCAGTGACGAGTTTGATACGCAGTATTTT

j_gene: TRBJ2-3
d_gene: .
v_gene: TRBV11-2
abundance: .
CDR3aa: CASSQGFVGTQYF
CDR3nt: TGTGCCAGCTCACAGGGTTTCGTAGGTACGCAGTATTTT

j_gene: TRBJ1-2
d_gene: .
v_gene: TRBV10-3
abundance: .
CDR3aa: CAIKKSSDYGYTF
CDR3nt: TGTGCCATCAAAAAGAGCTCTGACTATGGCTACACCTTC

j_gene: TRBJ1-1
d_gene: TRBD1
v_gene: TRBV5-6
abundance: .
CDR3aa: CASSLVDRVNTEAFF
CDR3nt: TGTGCCAGCAGCTTGGTTGACAGGGTGAACACTGAAGCTTTCTTT

j_gene: TRBJ2-7
d_gene: TRBD1
v_gene: TRBV5-1
abundance: .
CDR3aa: CASSPGQALSEQYF
CDR3nt: TGCGCCAGCAGCCCGGGACAGGCGCTCTCCGAGCAGTACTTC

j_gene: TRBJ1-3
d_gene: .
v_gene: TRBV15
abundance: .
CDR3aa: CATSRGGTGPISGNTIYF
CDR3nt: TGTGCCACCAGCAGAGGGGGCACAGGGCCCATCTCTGGAAACACCATATATTTT

j_gene: TRBJ1-3
d_gene: .
v_gene: TRBV19
abundance: .
CDR3aa: CATGGINANSGNTIYF
CDR3nt: TGTGCCACGGGGGGAATCAACGCCAACTCTGGAAACACCATATATTTT

j_gene: TRBJ1-1
d_gene: .
v_gene: TRBV19
abundance: .
CDR3aa: CASSTRAAMNTEAFF
CDR3nt: TGTGCCAGTAGTACCCGCGCGGCTATGAACACTGAAGCTTTCTTT

j_gene: TRBJ2-5
d_gene: TRBD1
v_gene: TRBV4-2
abundance: .
CDR3aa: CASSQDPDRPGGTQYF
CDR3nt: TGTGCCAGCAGCCAAGACCCGGACAGGCCGGGCGGGACCCAGTACTTC

j_gene: TRBJ1-5
d_gene: .
v_gene: TRBV6-5
abundance: .
CDR3aa: CASSYKGNQPQHF
CDR3nt: TGTGCCAGCAGTTACAAGGGGAATCAGCCCCAGCATTTT

j_gene: TRBJ1-1
d_gene: .
v_gene: TRBV19
abundance: .
CDR3aa: CASGSGGMNTEAFF
CDR3nt: TGTGCCAGTGGGAGTGGAGGAATGAACACTGAAGCTTTCTTT

j_gene: TRBJ2-3
d_gene: TRBD2
v_gene: TRBV5-6
abundance: .
CDR3aa: CASSLPGLAGGQDTQYF
CDR3nt: TGTGCCAGCAGCCTTCCGGGACTAGCGGGAGGGCAAGATACGCAGTATTTT

j_gene: TRBJ1-2
d_gene: TRBD1
v_gene: TRBV5-6
abundance: .
CDR3aa: CASSLVTGAHGYTF
CDR3nt: TGTGCCAGCAGCTTGGTTACAGGGGCCCATGGCTACACCTTC

j_gene: TRBJ2-1
d_gene: TRBD2
v_gene: TRBV4-2
abundance: .
CDR3aa: CASSQVLAGGQRFF
CDR3nt: TGTGCCAGCAGCCAAGTACTAGCGGGGGGCCAGAGGTTCTTC

j_gene: TRBJ2-3
d_gene: .
v_gene: TRBV10-3
abundance: .
CDR3aa: CAISAGPGKETQYF
CDR3nt: TGTGCCATCAGTGCGGGCCCAGGGAAAGAAACGCAGTATTTT

j_gene: TRBJ1-5
d_gene: .
v_gene: TRBV27
abundance: .
CDR3aa: CASSLRQDFNQPQHF
CDR3nt: TGTGCCAGCTCCTTACGACAGGACTTCAATCAGCCCCAGCATTTT

j_gene: TRBJ2-1
d_gene: .
v_gene: TRBV9
abundance: .
CDR3aa: CASSVQGGGLAYNEQFF
CDR3nt: TGTGCCAGCAGCGTTCAAGGGGGGGGTCTAGCCTACAATGAGCAGTTCTTC

j_gene: TRBJ1-1
d_gene: TRBD1
v_gene: TRBV9
abundance: once
CDR3aa: CASSEAGTGATEAFF
CDR3nt: TGTGCCAGCAGCGAGGCCGGGACAGGGGCCACTGAAGCTTTCTTT

j_gene: TRBJ2-2
d_gene: TRBD2
v_gene: TRBV6-5
abundance: .
CDR3aa: CASGRGVNTGELFF
CDR3nt: TGTGCCAGCGGGAGGGGTGTGAACACCGGGGAGCTGTTTTTT

j_gene: TRBJ2-2
d_gene: .
v_gene: TRBV12-5
abundance: .
CDR3aa: CASGLVQGVTGELFF
CDR3nt: TGTGCTAGTGGTTTGGTACAGGGAGTTACCGGGGAGCTGTTTTTT

j_gene: TRBJ1-1
d_gene: .
v_gene: TRBV9
abundance: .
CDR3aa: CASSAQANTEAFF
CDR3nt: TGTGCCAGCAGCGCACAGGCGAACACTGAAGCTTTCTTT

j_gene: TRBJ1-1
d_gene: .
v_gene: TRBV6-1
abundance: medium-sized
CDR3aa: CASSPRGGGTEAFF
CDR3nt: TGTGCCAGCAGTCCCCGAGGGGGGGGCACTGAAGCTTTCTTT

j_gene: TRBJ1-1
d_gene: .
v_gene: TRBV2
abundance: .
CDR3aa: CAGSGGRATEAFF
CDR3nt: TGTGCCGGGTCCGGGGGGCGGGCCACTGAAGCTTTCTTT

j_gene: TRBJ1-3
d_gene: TRBD1
v_gene: TRBV27
abundance: .
CDR3aa: CASSLNPTGLKSGNTIYF
CDR3nt: TGTGCCAGCAGTTTAAACCCGACAGGGTTAAAGTCTGGAAACACCATATATTTT